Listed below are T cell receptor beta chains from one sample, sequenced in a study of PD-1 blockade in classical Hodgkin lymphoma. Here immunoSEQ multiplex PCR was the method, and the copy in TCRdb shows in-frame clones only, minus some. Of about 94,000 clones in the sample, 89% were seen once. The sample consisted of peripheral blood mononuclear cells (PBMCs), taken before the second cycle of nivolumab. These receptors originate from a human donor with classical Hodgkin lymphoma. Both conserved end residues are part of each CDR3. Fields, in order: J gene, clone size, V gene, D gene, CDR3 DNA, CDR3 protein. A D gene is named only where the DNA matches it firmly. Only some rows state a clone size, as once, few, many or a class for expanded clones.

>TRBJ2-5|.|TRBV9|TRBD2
TGTGCCAGCAGCGTAGGTCTAGCGGGAGTTGGGACCCAGTACTTC
CASSVGLAGVGTQYF
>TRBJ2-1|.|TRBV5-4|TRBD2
TGTGCCAGCACCTATGTGAGTAGCGGGATGAATGAGCAGTTCTTC
CASTYVSSGMNEQFF
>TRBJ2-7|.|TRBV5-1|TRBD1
TGCGCCAGCAGCTCACAGGGGCGATTATTGGACGAGCAGTACTTC
CASSSQGRLLDEQYF
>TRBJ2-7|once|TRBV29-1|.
TGCAGCGTTGACCAGGCCTTAACAGGGTTC
CSVDQALTGF
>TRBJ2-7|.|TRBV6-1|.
TGTGCCAGCAGTGGAGGGGGGGCCCGGTCCTACGAGCAGTACTTC
CASSGGGARSYEQYF
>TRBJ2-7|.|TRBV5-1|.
TGCGCCAGCAGCCCCGGGGGGCGCGCGGGAGCCTACGAGCAGTACTTC
CASSPGGRAGAYEQYF
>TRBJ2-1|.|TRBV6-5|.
TGTGCCAGCAGTTACTTGGCGGGGGCCGCCCCGGGAGAGCAGTTCTTC
CASSYLAGAAPGEQFF
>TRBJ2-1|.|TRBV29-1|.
TGCAGCGTCCCCGGTTTGAGCGGCAATGAGCAGTTCTTC
CSVPGLSGNEQFF
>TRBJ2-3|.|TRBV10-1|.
TGCGCCAGCAGTGAGTCGGGACCCGCAGATACGCAGTATTTT
CASSESGPADTQYF
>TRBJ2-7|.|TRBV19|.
TGTGCCAGTAGTACCTCCGGGGGGCTAGGTCTCTACGAGCAGTACTTC
CASSTSGGLGLYEQYF
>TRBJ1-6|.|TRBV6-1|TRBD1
TGTGCCAGCAGTGGGAACAGGGGTGTTGGTTCACCCCTCCACTTT
CASSGNRGVGSPLHF
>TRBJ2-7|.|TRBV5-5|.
TGTGCCAGCAGCTCGACAGGAACCTCCTACGAGCAGTACTTC
CASSSTGTSYEQYF
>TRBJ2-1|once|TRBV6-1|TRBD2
TGTGCCAGCAGTACAGGGACTAGCGGGTGGAATGAGCAGTTCTTC
CASSTGTSGWNEQFF
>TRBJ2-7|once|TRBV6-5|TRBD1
TGTGCCAGCAGTCAACCGGGACAGCCCTACGAGCAGTACTTC
CASSQPGQPYEQYF
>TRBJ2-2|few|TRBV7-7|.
TGTGCTAGCAGCTTAGACAGGAACACCGGGGAGCTGTTTTTT
CASSLDRNTGELFF
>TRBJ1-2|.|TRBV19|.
TGTGCCAGTAGTCCTCAGGTAGGGGTTGGCTACACCTTC
CASSPQVGVGYTF
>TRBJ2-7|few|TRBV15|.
TGTGCCACCAGCAGAGATGGTGGAGGGAGGGAGCAGTACTTC
CATSRDGGGREQYF
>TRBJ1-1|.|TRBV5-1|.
TGCGCCAGCAGCAACGATCCGGGTTTGAACACTGAAGCTTTCTTT
CASSNDPGLNTEAFF
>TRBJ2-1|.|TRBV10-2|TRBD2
TGCGCCAGCAGTGATCGGACTAGCGGTTACAATGAGCAGTTCTTC
CASSDRTSGYNEQFF
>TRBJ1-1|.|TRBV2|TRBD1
TGTGCCAGCAGTACGTCCGGGACAGGGTGGACTGAAGCTTTCTTT
CASSTSGTGWTEAFF
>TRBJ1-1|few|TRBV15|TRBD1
TGTGCCACCAGCAGAGATGACAGGGAGAACACTGAAGCTTTCTTT
CATSRDDRENTEAFF
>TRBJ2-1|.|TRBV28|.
TGTGCCAGCAGTAAGGGGGACTACCTAAACAATGAGCAGTTCTTC
CASSKGDYLNNEQFF
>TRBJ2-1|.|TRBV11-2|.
TGTGCCAGCAGGGCATCTTCGCAGACGGCCGGTGAGCAGTTCTTC
CASRASSQTAGEQFF
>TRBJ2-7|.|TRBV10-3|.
TGTGCCATCAGTGAATGGGGGGCTAAGGTCAACGAGCAGTACTTC
CAISEWGAKVNEQYF
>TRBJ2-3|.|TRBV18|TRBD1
TGTGCCAGCTCACCACTGACAGGGGTAAATACAGATACGCAGTATTTT
CASSPLTGVNTDTQYF
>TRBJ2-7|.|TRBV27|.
TGTGCCAGCAGTTTAAATTTTGGGAGGTACGAGCAGTACTTC
CASSLNFGRYEQYF
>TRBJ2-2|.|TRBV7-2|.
TGTGCCAGCAGCTTAGTGGGAACAGGGAACACCGGGGAGCTGTTTTTT
CASSLVGTGNTGELFF
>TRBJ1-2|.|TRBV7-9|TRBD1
TGTGCCAGCAGCGCGCGACAGGGGGGTGGCTACACCTTC
CASSARQGGGYTF
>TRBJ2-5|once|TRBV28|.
TGTGCCAGCAGTTTACCAGGCGGCCCCCAAGAGACCCAGTACTTC
CASSLPGGPQETQYF
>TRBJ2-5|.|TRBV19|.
TGTGCCAGTGGGTACCTCCTTGGAGAGACCCAGTACTTC
CASGYLLGETQYF
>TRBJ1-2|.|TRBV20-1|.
TGCAGTGCTACGGGAGACTATGGCTACACCTTC
CSATGDYGYTF
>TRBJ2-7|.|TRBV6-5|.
TGTGCCAGCAGTTACTCGAGGGACTCCTACGAGCAGTACTTC
CASSYSRDSYEQYF
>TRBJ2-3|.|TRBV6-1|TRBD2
TGTGCCAGCAGTGAATGGGTTGGTGGGACTAGCAGTTATGATACGCAGTATTTT
CASSEWVGGTSSYDTQYF
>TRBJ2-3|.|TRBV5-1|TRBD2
TGCGCCAGCAGGGAGGGAACTAGCGGGAGCACAGATACGCAGTATTTT
CASREGTSGSTDTQYF
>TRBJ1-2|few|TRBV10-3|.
TGTGCCATCGGAGACGGGGGGGCCAATGGCTACACCTTC
CAIGDGGANGYTF
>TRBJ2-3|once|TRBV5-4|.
TGTGCCAGCAGCCCGGCTAGCGCAGATACGCAGTATTTT
CASSPASADTQYF
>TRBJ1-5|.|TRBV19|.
TGTGCCAGTAGTATTATAGTAGGTCAGCCCCAGCATTTT
CASSIIVGQPQHF
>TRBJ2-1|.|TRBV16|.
TGTGCCAGCAGCCCCCGTTGGGGAGACAATGAGCAGTTCTTC
CASSPRWGDNEQFF
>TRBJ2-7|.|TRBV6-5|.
TGTGCCAGCAGACCCGGGAACTCCTACGAGCAGTACTTC
CASRPGNSYEQYF
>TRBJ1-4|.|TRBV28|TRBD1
TGTGCCAGCAGTCCGTACCCACCGGGACAGTCTAATGAAAAACTGTTTTTT
CASSPYPPGQSNEKLFF
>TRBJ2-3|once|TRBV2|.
TGTGCCAGCAGTACCCGACTGCCTGGGAATACGCAGTATTTT
CASSTRLPGNTQYF
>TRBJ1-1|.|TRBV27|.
TGTGCCAGCACTTCACTGAGGAGAACTGAAGCTTTCTTT
CASTSLRRTEAFF
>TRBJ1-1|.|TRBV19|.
TGTGCCAGTAGTACAATCCAGGGTTCTGCTTTCTTT
CASSTIQGSAFF
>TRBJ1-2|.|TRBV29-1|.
TGCAGCGTTGAAACGGGAGCTAACTATGGCTACACCTTC
CSVETGANYGYTF
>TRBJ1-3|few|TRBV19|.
TGTGCCAGTGGCATGGGGTCTGGAAACACCATATATTTT
CASGMGSGNTIYF
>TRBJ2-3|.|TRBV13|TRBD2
TGTGCCAGCAGCTCGAGGACTAGCGGGCGCACAGATACGCAGTATTTT
CASSSRTSGRTDTQYF
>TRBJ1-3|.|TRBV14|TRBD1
TGTGCCAGCAGCTGGACAGGGTCTGGAAACACCATATATTTT
CASSWTGSGNTIYF
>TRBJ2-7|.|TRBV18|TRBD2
TGTGCCAGCTCACCAGGATTAGCGGGGGACAACTCCTACGAGCAGTACTTC
CASSPGLAGDNSYEQYF
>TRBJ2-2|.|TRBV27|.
TGTGCCAGCAGTTACAGGAACACCGGGGAGCTGTTTTTT
CASSYRNTGELFF
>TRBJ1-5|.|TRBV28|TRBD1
TGTGCCAGCGAAACAGGGGAAAGCAATCAGCCCCAGCATTTT
CASETGESNQPQHF
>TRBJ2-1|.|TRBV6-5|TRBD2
TGTGCCAGCAGTTATCTCGGACTAGGAGGTGAGCAGTTCTTC
CASSYLGLGGEQFF
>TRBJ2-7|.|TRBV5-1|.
TGCGCCAGCAGCTTGTACGGGCAGGCGGGGATTGACGAGCAGTACTTC
CASSLYGQAGIDEQYF